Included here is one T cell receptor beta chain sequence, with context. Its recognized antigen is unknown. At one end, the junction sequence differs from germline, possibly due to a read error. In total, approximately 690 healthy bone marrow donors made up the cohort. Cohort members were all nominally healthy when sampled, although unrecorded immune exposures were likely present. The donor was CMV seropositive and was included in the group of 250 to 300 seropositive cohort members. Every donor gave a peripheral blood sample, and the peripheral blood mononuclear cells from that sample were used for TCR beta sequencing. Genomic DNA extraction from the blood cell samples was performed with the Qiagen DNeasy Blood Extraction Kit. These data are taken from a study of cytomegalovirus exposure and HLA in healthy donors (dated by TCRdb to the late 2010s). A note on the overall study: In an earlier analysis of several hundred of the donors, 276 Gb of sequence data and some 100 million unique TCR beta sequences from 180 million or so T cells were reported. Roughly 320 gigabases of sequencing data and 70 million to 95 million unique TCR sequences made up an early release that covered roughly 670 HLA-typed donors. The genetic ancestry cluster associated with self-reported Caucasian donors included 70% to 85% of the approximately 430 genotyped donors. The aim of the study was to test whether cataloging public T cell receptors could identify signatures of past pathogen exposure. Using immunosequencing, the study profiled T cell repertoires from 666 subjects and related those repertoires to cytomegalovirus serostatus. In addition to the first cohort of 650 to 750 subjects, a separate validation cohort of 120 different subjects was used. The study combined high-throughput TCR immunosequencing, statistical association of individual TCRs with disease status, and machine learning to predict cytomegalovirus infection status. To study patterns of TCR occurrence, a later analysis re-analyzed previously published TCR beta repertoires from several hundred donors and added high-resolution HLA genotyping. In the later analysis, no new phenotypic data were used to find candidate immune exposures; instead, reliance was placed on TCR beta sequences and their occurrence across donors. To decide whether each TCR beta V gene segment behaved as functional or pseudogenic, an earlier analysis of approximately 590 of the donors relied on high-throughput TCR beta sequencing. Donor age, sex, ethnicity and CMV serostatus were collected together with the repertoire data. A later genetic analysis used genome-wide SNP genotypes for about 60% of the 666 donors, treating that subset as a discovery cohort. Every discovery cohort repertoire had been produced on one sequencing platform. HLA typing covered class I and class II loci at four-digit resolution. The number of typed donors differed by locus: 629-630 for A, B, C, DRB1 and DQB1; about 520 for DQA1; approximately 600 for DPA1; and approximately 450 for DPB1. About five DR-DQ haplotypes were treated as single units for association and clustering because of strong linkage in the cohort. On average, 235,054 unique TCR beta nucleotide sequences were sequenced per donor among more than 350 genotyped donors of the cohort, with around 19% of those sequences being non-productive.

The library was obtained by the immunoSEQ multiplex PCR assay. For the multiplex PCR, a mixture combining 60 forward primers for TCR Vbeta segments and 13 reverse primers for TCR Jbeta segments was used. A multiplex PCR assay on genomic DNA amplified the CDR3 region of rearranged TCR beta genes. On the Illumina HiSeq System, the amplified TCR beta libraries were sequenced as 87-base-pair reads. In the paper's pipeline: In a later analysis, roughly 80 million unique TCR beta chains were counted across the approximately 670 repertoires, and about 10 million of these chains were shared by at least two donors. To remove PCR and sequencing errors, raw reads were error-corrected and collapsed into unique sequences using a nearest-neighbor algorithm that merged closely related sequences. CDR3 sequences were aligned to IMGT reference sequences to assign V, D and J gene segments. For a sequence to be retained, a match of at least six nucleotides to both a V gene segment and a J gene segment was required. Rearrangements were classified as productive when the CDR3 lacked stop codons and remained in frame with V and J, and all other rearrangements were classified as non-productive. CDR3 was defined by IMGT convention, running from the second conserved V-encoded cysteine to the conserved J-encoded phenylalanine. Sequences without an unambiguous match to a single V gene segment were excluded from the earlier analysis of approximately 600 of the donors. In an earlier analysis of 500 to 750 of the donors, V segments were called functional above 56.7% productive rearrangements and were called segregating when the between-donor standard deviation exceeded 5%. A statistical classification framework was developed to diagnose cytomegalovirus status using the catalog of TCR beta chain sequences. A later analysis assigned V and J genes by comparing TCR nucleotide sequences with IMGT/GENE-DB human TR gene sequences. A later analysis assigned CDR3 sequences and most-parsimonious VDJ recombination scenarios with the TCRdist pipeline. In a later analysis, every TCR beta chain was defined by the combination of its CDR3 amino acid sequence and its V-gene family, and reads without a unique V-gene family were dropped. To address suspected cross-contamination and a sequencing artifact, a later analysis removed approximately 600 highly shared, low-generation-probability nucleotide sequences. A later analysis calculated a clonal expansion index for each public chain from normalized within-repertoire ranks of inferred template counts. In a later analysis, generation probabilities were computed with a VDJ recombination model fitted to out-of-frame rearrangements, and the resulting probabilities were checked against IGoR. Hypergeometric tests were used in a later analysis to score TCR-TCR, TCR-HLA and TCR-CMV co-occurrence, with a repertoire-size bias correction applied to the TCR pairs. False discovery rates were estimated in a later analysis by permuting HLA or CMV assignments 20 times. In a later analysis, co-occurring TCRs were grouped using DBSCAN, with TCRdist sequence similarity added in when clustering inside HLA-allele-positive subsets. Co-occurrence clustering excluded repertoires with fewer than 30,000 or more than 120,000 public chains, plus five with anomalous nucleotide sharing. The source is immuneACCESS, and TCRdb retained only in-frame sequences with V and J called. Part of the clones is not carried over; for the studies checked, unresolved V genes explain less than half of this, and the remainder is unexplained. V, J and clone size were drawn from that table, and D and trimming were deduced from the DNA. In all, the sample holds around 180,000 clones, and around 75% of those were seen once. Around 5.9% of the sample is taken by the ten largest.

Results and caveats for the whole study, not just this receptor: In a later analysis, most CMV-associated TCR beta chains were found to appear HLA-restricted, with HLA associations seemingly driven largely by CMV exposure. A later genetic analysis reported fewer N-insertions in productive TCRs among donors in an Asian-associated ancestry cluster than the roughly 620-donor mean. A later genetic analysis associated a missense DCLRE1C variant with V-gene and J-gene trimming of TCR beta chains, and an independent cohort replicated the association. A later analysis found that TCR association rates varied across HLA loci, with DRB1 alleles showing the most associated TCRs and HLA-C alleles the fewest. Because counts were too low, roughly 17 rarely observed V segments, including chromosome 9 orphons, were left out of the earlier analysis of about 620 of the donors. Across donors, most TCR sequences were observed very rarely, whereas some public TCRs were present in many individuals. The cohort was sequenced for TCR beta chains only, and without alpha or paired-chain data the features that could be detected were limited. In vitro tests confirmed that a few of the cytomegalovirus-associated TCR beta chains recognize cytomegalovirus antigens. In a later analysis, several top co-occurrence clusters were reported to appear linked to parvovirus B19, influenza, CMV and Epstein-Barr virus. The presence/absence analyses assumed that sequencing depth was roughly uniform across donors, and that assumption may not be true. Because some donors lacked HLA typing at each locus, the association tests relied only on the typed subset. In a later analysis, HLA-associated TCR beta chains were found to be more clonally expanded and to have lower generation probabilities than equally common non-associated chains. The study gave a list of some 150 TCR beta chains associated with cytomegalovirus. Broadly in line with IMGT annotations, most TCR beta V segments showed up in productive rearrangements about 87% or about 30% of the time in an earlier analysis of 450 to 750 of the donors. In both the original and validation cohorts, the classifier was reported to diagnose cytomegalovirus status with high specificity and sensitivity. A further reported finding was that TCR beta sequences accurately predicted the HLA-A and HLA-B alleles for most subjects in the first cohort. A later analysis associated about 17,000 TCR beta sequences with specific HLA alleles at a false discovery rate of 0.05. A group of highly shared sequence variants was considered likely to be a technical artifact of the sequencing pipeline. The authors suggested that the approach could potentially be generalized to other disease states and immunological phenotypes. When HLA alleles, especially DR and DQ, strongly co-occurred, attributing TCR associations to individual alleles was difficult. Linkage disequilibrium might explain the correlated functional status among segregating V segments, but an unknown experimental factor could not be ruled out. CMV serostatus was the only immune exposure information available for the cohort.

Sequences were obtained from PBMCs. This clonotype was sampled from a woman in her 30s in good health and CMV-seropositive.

This receptor has the CDR3 CASRLAGGDEEYF. The sequenced DNA is TGCGCCAGCAGACTAGCGGGAGGTGACGAGGAGTACTTC. The receptor chain draws on TRBV10-2 and TRBJ2-7, with TRBD2 identical over 12 junction bases. The germline V gene sets CDR1 to WSHSY and CDR2 to SAAADI. Its CDR3 holds 13 amino acids, cysteine through phenylalanine. Just CDR3 DNA is preserved here, 39 bases in frame from base 1.